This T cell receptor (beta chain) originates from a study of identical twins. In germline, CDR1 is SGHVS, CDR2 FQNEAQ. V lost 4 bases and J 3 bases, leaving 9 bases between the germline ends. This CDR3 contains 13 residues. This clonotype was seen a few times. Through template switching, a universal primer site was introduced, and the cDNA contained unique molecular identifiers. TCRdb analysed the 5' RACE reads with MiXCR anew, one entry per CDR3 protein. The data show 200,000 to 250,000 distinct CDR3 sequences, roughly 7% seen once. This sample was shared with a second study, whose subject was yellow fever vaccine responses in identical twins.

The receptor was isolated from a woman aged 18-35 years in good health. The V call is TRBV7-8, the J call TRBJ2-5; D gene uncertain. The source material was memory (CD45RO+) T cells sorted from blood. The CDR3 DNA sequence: TGTGCCAGCAGCTCCGGACCTAAAGAGACCCAGTACTTC. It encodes CASSSGPKETQYF. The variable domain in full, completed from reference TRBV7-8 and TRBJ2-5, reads GAGVSQSPRYKVAKRGQDVALRCDPISGHVSLFWYQQALGQGPEFLTYFQNEAQLDKSGLPSDRFFAERPEGSVSTLKIQRTQQEDSAVYLCASSSGPKETQYFGPGTRLLVL.